The TCR beta chain described here comes from a study of blood T cell repertoires in COVID-19. On the study more broadly: Whether acute or convalescent, the COVID-19 samples came from the United States, Italy and Spain. The analysed material was cDNA or gDNA that came from T cells, B-cell-depleted T cells, or PBMCs.

Trimming took off 4 bases at V and 5 bases at J, with 3 bases between the two ends. Germline CDR1 is SGHRS and CDR2 is YFSETQ. The CDR3 extends over 11 amino acids. Seattle cases were enrolled at active infection and followed longitudinally. Method: immunoSEQ multiplex PCR; TCRdb's copy keeps in-frame clones and lacks some. This table holds 250,000 or so clones, around 90% found once. This clonotype was sampled from a woman aged 55-69 years with COVID-19, enrolled during active disease. V usage is TRBV5-1 and J usage is TRBJ2-2; D is undetermined. Material for sequencing was peripheral blood. The CDR3 protein is CASSQTGELFF. The CDR3 coding sequence is TGCGCCAGCAGCCAGACCGGGGAGCTGTTTTTT.